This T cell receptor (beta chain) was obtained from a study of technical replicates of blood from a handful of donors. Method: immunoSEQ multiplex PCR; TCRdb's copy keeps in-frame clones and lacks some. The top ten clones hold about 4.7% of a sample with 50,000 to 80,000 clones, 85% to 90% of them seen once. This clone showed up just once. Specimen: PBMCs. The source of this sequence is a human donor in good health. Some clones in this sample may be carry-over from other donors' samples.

Here the CDR3 DNA reads TGTGCCAGCAGCGTAGGTCAGCGGAGGAGAGTTGAGACCCAGTACTTC. Its translation is CASSVGQRRRVETQYF. The chain recombines TRBV9 with TRBJ2-5; possibly TRBD2 for D (5 bases). The CDR3 totals 16 residues. V was trimmed by 0 bases and J by 5 bases, leaving 17 bases between them. Germline CDR1 and CDR2: SGDLS and YYNGEE.